Below are 32 T cell receptor beta chains sequenced from a single sample in a study of blood T cell repertoires in COVID-19. Method: immunoSEQ multiplex PCR; TCRdb's copy keeps in-frame clones and lacks some. This table has roughly 210,000 clones, around 87% appearing once. Sequenced: PBMCs or T cells enriched from blood (not recorded which). Every receptor here comes from a man aged 25-45 years in a cohort exposed to, infected with or recovered from COVID-19 (not recorded which).

The CDR3: CASSLAGQGPYEQYF. CDR3 in DNA: TGTGCCAGCAGCTTAGCGGGACAGGGTCCCTACGAGCAGTACTTC. The chain is built from TRBV7-2 and TRBJ2-7; TRBD1 matches at 9 bases. The germline V gene encodes CDR1 SGHTA and CDR2 FQGNSA. With 0 bases clipped from V and 2 bases from J, the junction kept 2 bases outside the gene matches. The CDR3 consists of 15 residues.

J is TRBJ1-2 and V is TRBV4-2; 8 bases align to TRBD1. Germline CDR1 and CDR2: LGHNA and YNFKEQ. The CDR3 totals 17 residues. V was clipped by 1 base and J by 1 base; unmatched bases: 8. DNA for the CDR3: TGTGCCAGCAGCCAAGTTCAATCAGGACAGGGTAACTATGGCTACACCTTC. This translates into CASSQVQSGQGNYGYTF.

The V and J genes are TRBV13 and TRBJ1-2, with 10 bases lining up with TRBD1. CDR3 length equals 16 residues. The germline V gene has CDR1 PRHDT and CDR2 FYEKMQ (reference sequence). Unmatched junction bases numbered 7, after V lost 0 bases and J lost 6 bases. The CDR3 reads CASSLGGTGVIHGYTF. DNA for the CDR3: TGTGCCAGCAGCTTAGGGGGGACAGGGGTCATTCATGGCTACACCTTC.

This chain joins TRBV18 and TRBJ1-2; a possible D gene is TRBD1 (6 bases). The CDR3 length is 14 residues. Deletions cut 4 bases from V and 4 bases from J, with 13 bases between. Germline lookup yields CDR1 KGHSH and CDR2 LQKENI. The CDR3, as DNA: TGTGCCAGCTCACTTCACGAGGACAGCTATGGCTACACCTTC. This sequence encodes CASSLHEDSYGYTF.

Regarding this clone: Different DNA sequences within this sample yield the same CDR3. The V and J genes are TRBV5-1 and TRBJ2-7, with TRBD2 identical over 9 bases. The CDR3 is 15 amino acids. Trimming took 5 bases from V and 4 from J; bases not matched to a gene: 10. Looked up from germline, CDR1 is SGHRS and CDR2 is YFSETQ. The CDR3 protein is CASSPRTSGSYEQYF. In DNA form, the CDR3 reads TGCGCCAGCAGTCCTAGAACTAGCGGGTCGTACGAGCAGTACTTC.

J is TRBJ2-1 and V is TRBV28; the D gene is possibly TRBD2 (6 bases). Trimming cost V 3 bases and J 4 bases, with 16 bases left between them. The CDR3 length is 16 residues. From germline, CDR1 is MDHEN and CDR2 SYDVKM. This chain's CDR3 is CASSFVAGTLYNEQFF. The CDR3 DNA is TGTGCCAGCAGTTTTGTGGCGGGAACCTTGTACAATGAGCAGTTCTTC.

The chain links TRBV5-1 to TRBJ2-1; TRBD1 matches 7 bases. V gave up 0 bases and J gave up 7 bases; unmatched junction bases: 13. This CDR3 has 17 amino acids. Germline assignment: CDR1 SGHRS and CDR2 YFSETQ. The CDR3 DNA sequence: TGCGCCAGCAGCTTGGAAGTACTTTCGACAGGGTTTAATGAGCAGTTCTTC. As protein: CASSLEVLSTGFNEQFF.

The chain has TRBV11-3 and TRBJ2-7; D gene ambiguous. CDR1 is SGHNT and CDR2 is YENEEA in the germline V gene. CDR3 size: 15 residues. The V end lost 0 bases, the J end lost 1 base, and 10 bases lay between the germline ends. This CDR3 is CASSLDSGPSYEQYF. CDR3 coding DNA: TGTGCCAGCAGCTTAGACTCTGGCCCGTCCTACGAGCAGTACTTC.

V gene TRBV24-1 combines with J gene TRBJ2-1, with TRBD2 identical over 11 bases. Looked up from germline, CDR1 is KGHDR and CDR2 is SFDVKD. The CDR3 runs 16 residues. V lost 4 bases to trimming and J lost 7 bases; unmatched junction nucleotides: 8. The CDR3 DNA is TGTGCCACCAGTGACCCACTAGCGGGAGCTCGGAATGAGCAGTTCTTC. Translation gives CATSDPLAGARNEQFF.

The sample holds one count of this clone. This rearrangement joins TRBV2 to TRBJ2-7, with D possibly matching TRBD2 (6 bases). Germline V lookup: CDR1 SNHLY, CDR2 FYNNEI. The CDR3 is made up of 13 amino acids. Trimming pared 3 bases from V and 2 bases from J, leaving 8 bases between. CDR3 region: CASSDWTTYEQYF. The CDR3 nucleotides read TGTGCCAGCAGTGACTGGACTACCTACGAGCAGTACTTC.

This clone came up once. The chain has TRBV5-1 and TRBJ1-4; 9 nucleotides align to TRBD1. This CDR3 is built from 17 residues. Germline V gene data show CDR1 as SGHRS and CDR2 as YFSETQ. Losses at the gene ends were 3 bases for V and 0 bases for J; bases not matched to a gene: 6. The CDR3 sequence is CASSSGQGWTTNEKLFF. CDR3 DNA: TGCGCCAGCAGCTCGGGACAGGGTTGGACAACTAATGAAAAACTGTTTTTT.

V usage is TRBV5-6 and J usage is TRBJ2-1; 7 bases line up with TRBD1. Trimming cost V 5 bases and J 4 bases; bases outside gene matches: 12. CDR1 SGHDT and CDR2 YYEEEE come from the germline V gene. This CDR3 is built from 16 residues. CDR3 residues: CASRWIRQGVYNEQFF. The CDR3 DNA reads as TGTGCCAGCAGGTGGATCCGACAGGGAGTTTACAATGAGCAGTTCTTC.

The chain is built from TRBV7-9 and TRBJ2-7; TRBD1 matches 7 bases. V lost 1 base, J lost 2 bases, and 17 bases stayed unmatched. The CDR3 runs 19 residues. Germline CDR1 SEHNR, CDR2 FQNEAQ (reference sequence). CDR3 residues: CASSLERGQRRRETYEQYF. CDR3 in DNA: TGTGCCAGCAGCTTAGAAAGGGGACAGCGACGAAGAGAAACCTACGAGCAGTACTTC.

V and J are TRBV3-1 (or the pseudogene TRBV3-2) and TRBJ2-2; no firm D call. Germline V gives CDR1 LGHDT, CDR2 YNNKEL (reference sequence). The V end lost 8 bases, the J end lost 2 bases, and 12 bases lay between the germline ends. This CDR3 is 14 amino acids long. The CDR3 sequence: CASGPGYNTGELFF. The CDR3, as DNA: TGTGCCAGCGGCCCCGGTTATAACACCGGGGAGCTGTTTTTT.

This clone has only a few counts. The V call is TRBV5-6, the J call TRBJ2-7, with TRBD1 matching 7 bases. The V segment lost 2 bases and the J segment 5 bases; nucleotides outside the gene matches: 4. The CDR3 has 13 amino acids. Germline V CDR1 and CDR2: SGHDT, YYEEEE. CDR3 protein: CASSFGQDHEQYF. The CDR3 region has the DNA TGTGCCAGCAGCTTTGGACAGGACCACGAGCAGTACTTC.

The V and J genes are TRBV18 and TRBJ2-7, with 9 nucleotides matching TRBD1. The CDR3 is 14 amino acids. Germline-derived CDR1 and CDR2 are KGHSH and LQKENI. J gave up 2 bases and V 4 bases, and 3 bases lay outside the gene matches. The CDR3 DNA follows: TGTGCCAGCTCACGGGGACAGGGCACCTACGAGCAGTACTTC. Amino acids: CASSRGQGTYEQYF.

This sequence joins TRBV9 and TRBJ2-3; D unclear. This CDR3 region has 14 residues. Germline values: CDR1 SGDLS, CDR2 YYNGEE. The V gene lost 0 bases and the J gene lost 6 bases, with 11 bases spanning the gap. CDR3 amino acids: CASSVDHNGDTQYF. The CDR3 bases are TGTGCCAGCAGCGTAGACCACAACGGGGATACGCAGTATTTT.

The chain is built from TRBV24-1 and TRBJ2-5; the D gene is possibly TRBD1 (6 bases). The CDR3 extends over 14 amino acids. The germline V and J ends were trimmed by 6 bases and 6 bases, with 16 bases remaining between them. The V gene's germline CDR1 is KGHDR and CDR2 SFDVKD. The CDR3 coding sequence is TGTGCCACCAGTATACAGGGATGGAGGAAGACCCAGTACTTC. This gives the protein CATSIQGWRKTQYF.

The chain combines TRBV6-5 with TRBJ2-5; perhaps TRBD2 as D (5 bases). CDR1 is MNHEY, CDR2 SVGAGI, per germline. V was trimmed by 10 bases and J by 4 bases, leaving 22 bases between them. This CDR3 comprises 15 residues. CDR3 in DNA: TGTGCCACCAGACCCAACGGACTCAAGGGAGAGACCCAGTACTTC. This codes for CATRPNGLKGETQYF.

The chain combines TRBV27 with TRBJ2-7; no clear D gene. From germline, CDR1 is MNHEY and CDR2 SMNVEV (reference sequence). Deletions cut 0 bases from V and 3 bases from J, with 6 bases between. CDR3 length: 13 amino acids. The CDR3 DNA is TGTGCCAGCAGTTTATCCTTCTACTACGAGCAGTACTTC. The encoded protein is CASSLSFYYEQYF.

V is TRBV28 and J is TRBJ2-7, with D maybe TRBD1 (6 bases). Trimming left V 7 bases short and J 0 bases short, with 13 bases between. This CDR3 has 14 amino acids. Germline-derived CDR1 and CDR2 are MDHEN and SYDVKM. The CDR3 DNA reads TGTGCCAGCAACTCGGACAGTCTCTCCTACGAGCAGTACTTC. Protein sequence: CASNSDSLSYEQYF.

The chain carries TRBV11-2 and TRBJ2-7, with D possibly matching TRBD1 (6 bases). V lost 5 bases and J lost 6, with 17 bases in between. CDR3 length: 14 residues. Germline CDR1 is SGHAT and CDR2 is FQNNGV. The CDR3, as DNA: TGTGCCAGCAGCATGGACAGCGTGATAGTCGAGCAGTACTTC. Translation gives CASSMDSVIVEQYF.

Here the CDR3 DNA reads TGTGCCACCAGTGCGTCTGGGGCCAACGTCCTGACTTTC. Translating it yields CATSASGANVLTF. The rearrangement links TRBV24-1 to TRBJ2-6, with unresolved D. V shed 5 bases and J shed 1 base, with 2 bases lying between them. Germline loops: CDR1 KGHDR, CDR2 SFDVKD. The CDR3 length is 13 residues.

This rearrangement joins TRBV27 to TRBJ2-7, with a possible D match to TRBD1 (6 bases). The germline CDR1 and CDR2 sequences are MNHEY and SMNVEV (reference sequence). The CDR3 covers 14 residues. V was pared by 6 bases and J by 3 bases, with 15 bases between. The CDR3 DNA is TGTGCCAGCAGCCTCCGGGACACTAGCTACGAGCAGTACTTC. Translated: CASSLRDTSYEQYF.

The chain employs TRBV6-5 and TRBJ1-1; D might be TRBD1 (5 bases). V dropped 6 bases and J dropped 7 bases, with 15 bases sitting between them. The CDR3 has 13 amino acids. Germline CDR1 MNHEY, CDR2 SVGAGI. The CDR3 is CASSSTGIFEAFF. DNA of the CDR3: TGTGCCAGCAGCTCTACAGGCATTTTTGAAGCTTTCTTT.

The chain employs TRBV19 and TRBJ1-1; TRBD1 is a possible D gene (6 bases). The CDR3 has 13 amino acids. The germline CDR1 and CDR2 sequences are LNHDA and SQIVND (reference sequence). Deletions cut 5 bases from V and 7 bases from J, with 14 bases between. DNA for the CDR3: TGTGCCAGTAGTTTCCTCAGGGGCGGTGAAGCTTTCTTT. Amino acids: CASSFLRGGEAFF.

This chain joins TRBV15 and TRBJ1-1; TRBD1 might be the D (5 bases). Germline V CDR1 and CDR2: LNHNV, YYDKDF (reference sequence). The ends were cut back, 3 bases at V and 4 bases at J, with 12 bases in the middle. CDR3 length: 14 residues. The CDR3, as DNA: TGTGCCACCAGCAGGGGTGGGGGAGGCACTGAAGCTTTCTTT. Its protein is CATSRGGGGTEAFF.

Only one count was recorded for this clone. The chain combines TRBV18 with TRBJ1-6, with 7 bases matching TRBD1. CDR1 is KGHSH and CDR2 is LQKENI in the germline V gene. With 4 bases clipped from V and 6 bases from J, the junction kept 3 bases outside the gene matches. The CDR3 has 14 residues. The CDR3 sequence: CASSRDRFNSPLHF. The CDR3 nucleotides read TGTGCCAGCTCACGGGACAGATTTAATTCACCCCTCCACTTT.

The rearrangement links TRBV7-9 to TRBJ2-7; TRBD2 might be the D (6 bases). CDR3 length equals 15 residues. V was shortened by 2 bases and J by 3 bases, with 14 bases between the two germline ends. CDR1 SEHNR and CDR2 FQNEAQ come from the germline V gene (reference sequence). CDR3 loop: CASSLIGGAHYEQYF. The DNA for the CDR3 is TGTGCCAGCAGCTTAATTGGAGGGGCCCACTACGAGCAGTACTTC.

The chain recombines TRBV3-1 (or the pseudogene TRBV3-2) with TRBJ2-1; 14 bases are shared with TRBD2. J gave up 8 bases and V 3 bases, and 9 bases lay outside the gene matches. The CDR3 is 17 residues long. CDR1 and CDR2 (germline): LGHDT, YNNKEL (reference sequence). CDR3 protein: CASSHFPGTSGSYEQFF. CDR3 DNA sequence: TGTGCCAGCAGCCATTTCCCCGGGACTAGCGGGAGTTATGAGCAGTTCTTC.

The V gene is TRBV5-1, the J gene TRBJ2-6; possible D gene TRBD1, 6 bases. Germline V gives CDR1 SGHRS, CDR2 YFSETQ. The germline V and J ends were trimmed by 5 bases and 0 bases, with 18 bases remaining between them. This CDR3 comprises 18 residues. The DNA of the CDR3 is TGCGCCAGCAGTCGGACAGCGACCGAAAGCTCTGGGGCCAACGTCCTGACTTTC. This translates into CASSRTATESSGANVLTF. Full variable domain (missing parts from reference TRBV5-1 and TRBJ2-6): KAGVTQTPRYLIKTRGQQVTLSCSPISGHRSVSWYQQTPGQGLQFLFEYFSETQRNKGNFPGRFSGRQFSNSRSEMNVSTLELGDSALYLCASSRTATESSGANVLTFGAGSRLTVL.

This chain joins TRBV4-2 and TRBJ1-1; D gene ambiguous. The CDR3 is 14 residues long. V was trimmed by 1 base and J by 2 bases, leaving 8 bases between them. The germline V gene encodes CDR1 LGHNA and CDR2 YNFKEQ. DNA of the CDR3: TGTGCCAGCAGCCAAGGTGACTTCAACACTGAAGCTTTCTTT. Its protein is CASSQGDFNTEAFF.